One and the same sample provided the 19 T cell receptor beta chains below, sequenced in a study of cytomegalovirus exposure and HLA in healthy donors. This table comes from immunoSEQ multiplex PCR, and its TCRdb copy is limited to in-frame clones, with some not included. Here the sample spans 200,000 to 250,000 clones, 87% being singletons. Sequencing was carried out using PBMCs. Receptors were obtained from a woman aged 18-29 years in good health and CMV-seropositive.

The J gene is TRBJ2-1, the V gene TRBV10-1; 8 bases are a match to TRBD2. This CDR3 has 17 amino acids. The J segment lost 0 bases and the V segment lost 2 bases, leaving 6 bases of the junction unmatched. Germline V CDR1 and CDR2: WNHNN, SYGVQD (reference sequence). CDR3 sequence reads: CASSEVSGVSSYNEQFF. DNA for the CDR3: TGCGCCAGCAGTGAGGTTAGCGGGGTAAGCTCCTACAATGAGCAGTTCTTC.

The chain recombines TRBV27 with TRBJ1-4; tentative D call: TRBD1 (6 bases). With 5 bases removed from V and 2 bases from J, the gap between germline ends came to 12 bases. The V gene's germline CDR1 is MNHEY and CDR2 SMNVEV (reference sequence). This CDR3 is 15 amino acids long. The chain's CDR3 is CASSAYRATNEKLFF. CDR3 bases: TGTGCCAGCAGTGCCTACAGGGCTACTAATGAAAAACTGTTTTTT. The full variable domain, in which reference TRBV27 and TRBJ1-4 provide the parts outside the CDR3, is EAQVTQNPRYLITVTGKKLTVTCSQNMNHEYMSWYRQDPGLGLRQIYYSMNVEVTDKGDVPEGYKVSRKEKRNFPLILESPSPNQTSLYFCASSAYRATNEKLFFGSGTQLSVL.

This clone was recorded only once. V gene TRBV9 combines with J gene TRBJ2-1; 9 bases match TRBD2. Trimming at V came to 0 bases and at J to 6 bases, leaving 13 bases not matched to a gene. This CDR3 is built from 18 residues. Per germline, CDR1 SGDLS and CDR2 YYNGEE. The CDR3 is CASSVVAGDFPRGNEQFF. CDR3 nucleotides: TGTGCCAGCAGCGTAGTAGCGGGAGATTTTCCCCGCGGCAATGAGCAGTTCTTC.

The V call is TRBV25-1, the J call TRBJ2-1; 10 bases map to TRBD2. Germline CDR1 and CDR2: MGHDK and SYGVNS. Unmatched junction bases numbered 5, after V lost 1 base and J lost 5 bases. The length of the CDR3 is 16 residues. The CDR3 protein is CASSESELAGHNEQFF. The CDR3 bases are TGTGCCAGCAGTGAATCGGAACTAGCGGGACACAATGAGCAGTTCTTC.

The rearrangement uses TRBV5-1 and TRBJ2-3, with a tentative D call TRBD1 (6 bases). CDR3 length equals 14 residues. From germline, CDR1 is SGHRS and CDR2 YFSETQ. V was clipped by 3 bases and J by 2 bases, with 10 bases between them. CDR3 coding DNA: TGCGCCAGCAGCTCTCGGGACATCACAGATACGCAGTATTTT. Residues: CASSSRDITDTQYF.

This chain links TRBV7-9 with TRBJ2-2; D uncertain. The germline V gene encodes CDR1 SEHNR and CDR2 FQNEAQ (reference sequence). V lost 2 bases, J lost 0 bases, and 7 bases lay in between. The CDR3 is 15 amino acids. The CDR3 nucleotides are TGTGCCAGCAGCTTACCGACACCGAACACCGGGGAGCTGTTTTTT. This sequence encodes CASSLPTPNTGELFF. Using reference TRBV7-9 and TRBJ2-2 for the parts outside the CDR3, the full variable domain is DTGVSQNPRHKITKRGQNVTFRCDPISEHNRLYWYRQTLGQGPEFLTYFQNEAQLEKSRLLSDRFSAERPKGSFSTLEIQRTEQGDSAMYLCASSLPTPNTGELFFGEGSRLTVL.

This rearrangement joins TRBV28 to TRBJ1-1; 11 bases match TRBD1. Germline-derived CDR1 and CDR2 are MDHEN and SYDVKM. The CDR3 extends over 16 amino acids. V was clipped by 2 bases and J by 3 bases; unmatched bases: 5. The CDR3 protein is CASSLGGTGGYTEAFF. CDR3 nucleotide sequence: TGTGCCAGCAGTTTAGGGGGGACAGGGGGTTACACTGAAGCTTTCTTT.

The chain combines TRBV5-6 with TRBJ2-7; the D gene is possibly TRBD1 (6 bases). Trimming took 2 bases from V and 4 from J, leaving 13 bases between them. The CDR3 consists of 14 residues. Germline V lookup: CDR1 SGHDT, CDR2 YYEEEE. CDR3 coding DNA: TGTGCCAGCAGCTTTACGACAGGCCTATACGAGCAGTACTTC. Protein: CASSFTTGLYEQYF.

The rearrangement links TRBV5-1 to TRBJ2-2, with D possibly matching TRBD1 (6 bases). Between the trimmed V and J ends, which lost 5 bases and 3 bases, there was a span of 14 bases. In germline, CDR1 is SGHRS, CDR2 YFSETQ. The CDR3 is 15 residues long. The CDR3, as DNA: TGCGCCAGCAGAGGTACAGGGTGGGACACCGGGGAGCTGTTTTTT. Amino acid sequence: CASRGTGWDTGELFF.

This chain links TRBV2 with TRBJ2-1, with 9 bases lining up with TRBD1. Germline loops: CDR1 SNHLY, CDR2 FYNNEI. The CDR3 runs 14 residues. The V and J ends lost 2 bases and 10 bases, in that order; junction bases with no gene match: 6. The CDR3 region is CASSESGTGNEQFF. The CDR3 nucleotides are TGTGCCAGCAGTGAATCTGGGACAGGGAACGAGCAGTTCTTC.

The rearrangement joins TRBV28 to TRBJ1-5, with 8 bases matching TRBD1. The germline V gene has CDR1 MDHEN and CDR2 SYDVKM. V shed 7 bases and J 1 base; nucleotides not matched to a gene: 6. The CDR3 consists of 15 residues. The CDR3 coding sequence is TGTGCCAGCACCTTGGACAGGGCGAGCAATCAGCCCCAGCATTTT. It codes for CASTLDRASNQPQHF.

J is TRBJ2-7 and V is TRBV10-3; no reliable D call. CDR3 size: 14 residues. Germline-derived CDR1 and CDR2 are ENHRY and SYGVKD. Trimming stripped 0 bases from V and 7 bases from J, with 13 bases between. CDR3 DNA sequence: TGTGCCATCAGTGAGTCTTACCCCCCTCGGGAGCAGTACTTC. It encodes CAISESYPPREQYF.

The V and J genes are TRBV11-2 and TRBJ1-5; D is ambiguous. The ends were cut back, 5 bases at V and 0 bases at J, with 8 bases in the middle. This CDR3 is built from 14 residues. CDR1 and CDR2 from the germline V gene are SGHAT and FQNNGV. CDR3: CASSPVASNQPQHF. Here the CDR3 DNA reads TGTGCCAGCAGCCCCGTGGCTAGCAATCAGCCCCAGCATTTT.

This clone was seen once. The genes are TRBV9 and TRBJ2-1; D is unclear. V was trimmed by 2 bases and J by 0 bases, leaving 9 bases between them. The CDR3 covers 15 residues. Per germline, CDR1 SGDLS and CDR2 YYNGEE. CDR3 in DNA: TGTGCCAGCAGCGTGGCGGATAGCTCCTACAATGAGCAGTTCTTC. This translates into CASSVADSSYNEQFF. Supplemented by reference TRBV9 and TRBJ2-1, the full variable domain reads DSGVTQTPKHLITATGQRVTLRCSPRSGDLSVYWYQQSLDQGLQFLIQYYNGEERAKGNILERFSAQQFPDLHSELNLSSLELGDSALYFCASSVADSSYNEQFFGPGTRLTVL.

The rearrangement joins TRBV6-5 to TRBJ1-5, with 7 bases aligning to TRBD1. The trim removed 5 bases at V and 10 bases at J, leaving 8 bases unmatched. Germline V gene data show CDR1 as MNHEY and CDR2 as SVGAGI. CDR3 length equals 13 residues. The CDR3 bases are TGTGCCAGCAGTCGACAGGGTCGGCGTCCCCAGCATTTT. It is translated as CASSRQGRRPQHF.

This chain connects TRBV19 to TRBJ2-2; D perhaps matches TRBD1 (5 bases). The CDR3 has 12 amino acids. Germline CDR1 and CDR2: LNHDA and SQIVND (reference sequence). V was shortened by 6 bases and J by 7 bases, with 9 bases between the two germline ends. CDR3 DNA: TGTGCCAGTAGGGCAGGGATCGGGGAGCTGTTTTTT. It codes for CASRAGIGELFF.

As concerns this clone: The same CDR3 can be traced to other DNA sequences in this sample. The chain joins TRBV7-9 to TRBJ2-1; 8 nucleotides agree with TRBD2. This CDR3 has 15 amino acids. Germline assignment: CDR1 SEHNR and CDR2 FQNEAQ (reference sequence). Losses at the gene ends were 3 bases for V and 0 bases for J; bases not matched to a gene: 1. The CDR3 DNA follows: TGTGCCAGCAGCTTCAGCGGGAGCTCCTACAATGAGCAGTTCTTC. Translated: CASSFSGSSYNEQFF.

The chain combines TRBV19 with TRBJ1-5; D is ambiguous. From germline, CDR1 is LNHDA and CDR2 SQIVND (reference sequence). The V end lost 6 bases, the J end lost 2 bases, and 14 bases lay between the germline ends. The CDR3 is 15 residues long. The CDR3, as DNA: TGTGCCAGTAGCCCCGACTGGCGAGGCAATCAGCCCCAGCATTTT. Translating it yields CASSPDWRGNQPQHF.

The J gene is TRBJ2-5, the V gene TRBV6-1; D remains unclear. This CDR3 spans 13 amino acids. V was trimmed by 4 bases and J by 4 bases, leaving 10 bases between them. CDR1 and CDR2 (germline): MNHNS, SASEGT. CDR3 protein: CASSALVRETQYF. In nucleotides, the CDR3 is TGTGCCAGCAGTGCCCTAGTAAGAGAGACCCAGTACTTC.